The rows below give T cell receptor beta chains drawn from one sample of a study of molecular identifiers for immune sequencing clone quantification. Using its own MiXCR run on the PCR reads, TCRdb lists one record per CDR3 protein. The data show more than 550,000 distinct CDR3 sequences, around 25% seen once. Source material: naive CD8+ T cells from blood, with Jurkat cell RNA spiked in. The receptors derive from a human donor in good health. Some libraries in this study had Jurkat cell RNA spiked in. Each CDR3 is given with its conserved first and last residue. A D gene is named only where the DNA matches it firmly. Expanded clones are given a class, and other clones once, few, many or no size at all.

size	D	V	J	DNA	CDR3
.	.	TRBV6-5	TRBJ1-5	TGTGCCAGCAGTTCAGCTCCAGGGACTAGCAATCAGCCCCAGCATTTT	CASSSAPGTSNQPQHF
many	.	TRBV13	TRBJ1-1	TGTGCCAGCACCTCCGGGGGCAGGACTGAAGCTTTCTTT	CASTSGGRTEAFF
few	TRBD1	TRBV24-1	TRBJ2-3	TGTGCCACCAGTGACAGGGACAGGGGTGCAACAGATACGCAGTATTTT	CATSDRDRGATDTQYF
many	.	TRBV28	TRBJ2-5	TGTGCCAGCAGTTTATGGATGGAGACCCAGTACTTC	CASSLWMETQYF
.	.	TRBV28	TRBJ1-1	TGTGCCAGCAGTTTCTACAGGCAGCTGAACACTGAAGCTTTCTTT	CASSFYRQLNTEAFF
few	.	TRBV27	TRBJ2-7	TGTGCCAGCAGCCCTACCTGGGGGGAGCAGTACTTC	CASSPTWGEQYF
few	.	TRBV20-1	TRBJ2-7	TGCAGTGCCCCGGGACTTCATACCTACGAGCAGTACTTC	CSAPGLHTYEQYF
.	.	TRBV30	TRBJ1-1	TGTGCCTGGAGTATCTTCACAGGGATAAGCACTGAAGCTTTCTTT	CAWSIFTGISTEAFF
few	.	TRBV6-5	TRBJ2-7	TGTGCCAGCAGTTCCTCAGGGGGGCTGGGGTACGAGCAGTACTTC	CASSSSGGLGYEQYF
many	TRBD1	TRBV7-9	TRBJ1-2	TGTGCCAGCAGCTCAGGACAGGTAGACTATGGCTACACCTTC	CASSSGQVDYGYTF
many	.	TRBV7-9	TRBJ2-5	TGTGCCAGCAGCGCGAGCAGGGAAGAGACCCAGTACTTC	CASSASREETQYF
.	.	TRBV5-6	TRBJ2-7	TGTGCCAGCAGCTTTAACCCGGGACCCCTATACGGGCAGTACTTC	CASSFNPGPLYGQYF
many	.	TRBV10-3	TRBJ2-3	TGTGCCATCAGTGATTTCCAGTCAGATACGCAGTATTTT	CAISDFQSDTQYF
many	.	TRBV6-5	TRBJ1-1	TGTGCCAGCAGTTCTCGTTACGACACTGAAGCTTTCTTT	CASSSRYDTEAFF
.	TRBD1	TRBV20-1	TRBJ1-2	TGCAGTGCTAGAGATATATTCAGGGGGCTCTATGGCTACACCTTC	CSARDIFRGLYGYTF
.	.	TRBV9	TRBJ2-2	TGTGCCAGCAGCGTATTATTGGGGGCGGACACCGGGGAGCTGTTTTTT	CASSVLLGADTGELFF
.	.	TRBV5-3	TRBJ2-5	TGTGCCAGCAGCTTGTATGTTTTTGGAGAGACCCAGTACTTC	CASSLYVFGETQYF
few	.	TRBV21-1	TRBJ2-2	TGTGCCAGCAGCAGGACAGGGGGCGCACACACCGGGGAGCTGTTTTTT	CASSRTGGAHTGELFF
.	.	TRBV4-1	TRBJ1-5	TGTGCCAGCAGCCGCAGTGTCGGGACCATGGAGGGCCATCAGCCCCAGCATTTT	CASSRSVGTMEGHQPQHF
many	.	TRBV9	TRBJ2-1	TGTGCCAGCAGCCTTAAAGCGCAGGAGCAGTTCTTC	CASSLKAQEQFF
few	.	TRBV19	TRBJ2-1	TGTGCCAGTAGTATTGTCAATGAGCAGTTCTTC	CASSIVNEQFF
many	TRBD1	TRBV29-1	TRBJ2-7	TGCAGCGGGACAGGGAATTCTATCTACGAGCAGTACTTC	CSGTGNSIYEQYF
many	.	TRBV5-6	TRBJ2-7	TGTGCCAGCAGCTTGGACAAATCCCCGGACCGCTACGAGCAGTACTTC	CASSLDKSPDRYEQYF
few	TRBD2	TRBV4-3	TRBJ2-3	TGCGCCAGCAGCCAAGATCTCTCGGGCGGACTAGGGAGGGGCACAGATACGCAGTATTTT	CASSQDLSGGLGRGTDTQYF
.	.	TRBV5-1	TRBJ2-1	TGCGCCAGCAGCCACCTAGTGGAAGAGCAGTTCTTC	CASSHLVEEQFF
few	.	TRBV30	TRBJ2-2	TGTGCCTGGAGTCCTTACGGGGCATCCGGGGAGCTGTTTTTT	CAWSPYGASGELFF
few	.	TRBV19	TRBJ2-7	TGTGCAGTTCAGGGTAATGACTCCTACGAGCAGTACTTC	CAVQGNDSYEQYF
many	TRBD1	TRBV4-1	TRBJ1-2	TGCGCCAGCAGCCAAGTAATTGAGACAGGGGGCTATGGCTACACCTTC	CASSQVIETGGYGYTF